This TCR beta chain stems from a study of blood T cells in healthy people across ages. Germline V gives CDR1 SGHTA, CDR2 FQGNSA. The CDR3 totals 16 residues. V lost 5 bases to trimming and J lost 0 bases, with 14 bases between them. For the second PCR, which ran for 7 to 11 cycles, a sample-barcoded 5' primer and a J-beta primer mix were used. TCRdb passed the 5' RACE reads through MiXCR, listing each CDR3 protein once. The top ten hold 23% of the sample, which has roughly 1.9 million distinct CDR3 sequences, roughly 43% seen once. The sample holds many counts of this clonotype. The V and J genes are TRBV7-2 and TRBJ2-4; TRBD1 might be the D (6 bases). The sequenced material came from blood. This clonotype was sampled from a human donor in good health. CDR3 sequence reads: CASSKDRALAKNIQYF. The CDR3 DNA reads TGTGCCAGCAGCAAGGACAGAGCTCTAGCCAAAAACATTCAGTACTTC.